This entry describes one T cell receptor beta chain. This clonotype was recorded a few times. Its antigen has not been determined. Per-base qualities were not stored, and no clone one base away is much larger. Library creation used multiplex PCR. Data came from an Illumina HiSeq 4000. iRepertoire HTBI primers and Arm-PCR amplification of CDR3 regions were used to construct TCR beta libraries. Before sequencing, the PCR products underwent gel purification. In the authors' own workflow: Across samples, roughly 60 TRBV and 15 or so TRBJ segments were identified and used for gene usage analysis of CDR3 amino acid clonotypes. COPE and FqMerger were used to merge filtered high-quality paired reads into contigs. BLAST was used to align contigs to IMGT TRBV, TRBD and TRBJ reference genes, and CDR3 was defined according to IMGT. Highly expanded clones were defined as clonotypes with a frequency above 0.1%. Shannon entropy was used to measure repertoire diversity, and the Gini coefficient was used to measure V-J evenness. A clonotype was considered public if more than one individual shared it. TCRdb trimmed public reads at Q25 via fastp, called clones via MiXCR and kept in-frame beta chains. Each record represents a unique CDR3 protein, reported with the most common genes and DNA among its rows. The V and J calls were determined by TCRdb, not by the authors. Across this sample there are more than 650,000 distinct CDR3 sequences, with about 30% seen only once. Of the sample, around 42% is held by the ten largest clones.

This sample's time point label indicates: persistent/refractory GD, antithyroid drugs over 5 years with positive TRAb. For both TCR sequencing and RNA sequencing, RNA was extracted from PBMCs in TRIzol. Graves' disease was diagnosed according to American Thyroid Association guidelines. Patients for the study were recruited at an endocrinology department in Xi'an, China. Each patient gave about 10 milliliters of peripheral blood, collected in an EDTA anticoagulant tube. Ficoll Paque Plus density gradient separation was used to isolate PBMCs, and no additional T cell sorting was done. An Agilent 2100 Bioanalyzer and agarose gel were used to check RNA quality, while a NanoDrop 2000 measured RNA concentration. This specimen comes from a study of regulatory T cells in long-lasting Graves disease (dated by TCRdb to the early 2020s). About the full investigation: To count as having persistent Graves' disease, a patient had to have received antithyroid drug treatment for over 5 years with TSH receptor autoantibodies remaining persistently positive. Persistent Graves' disease patients were compared with newly diagnosed Graves' disease patients by peripheral blood TCR sequencing and RNA sequencing. The study was registered as a clinical trial and conducted in China. TCR sequencing covered roughly 13 persistent and roughly 20 newly diagnosed Graves' disease patients, 33 samples in total. On average, persistent Graves' disease patients in the clinical cohort had been on antithyroid drugs for approximately 10 years. The research as a whole found: Only peripheral blood was studied, because thyroid tissue, the primary lesion, was inaccessible. As a limitation, the authors acknowledged that the small sample size may reduce accuracy. TRBV28, TRBJ1-2 and TRBJ2-5 were preferentially used in persistent disease, while TRBV20-1 and TRBJ2-1 were favored in newly diagnosed disease. Compared with newly diagnosed patients, patients with persistent Graves' disease had lower TCR Shannon entropy and fewer highly expanded clones, which suggests clonal expansion. Sequencing and analysis were limited to the TCR beta chain. A larger number of public clonotypes was shared among persistent patients (approximately 2,600) than among newly diagnosed patients (around 890).

V and J are trimmed by 5 bases and 5 bases, and the gene matches miss 3 bases of the junction. The CDR3 has 14 amino acids, counting the end cysteine and phenylalanine. Only CDR3 DNA is held: 42 bases, read in frame from base 1. This receptor chain uses TRBV12-3 or TRBV12-4 and TRBJ2-7, with 13 bases in between that match TRBD2. This specimen was peripheral blood mononuclear cells (PBMCs), taken when the disease was refractory, from a patient treated with antithyroid drugs. The receptor was derived from a female donor with Graves disease. The DNA sequence is given as TGTGCCAGCAGTACTAGCGGGAGGGCCCACGAGCAGTACTTC. Its translation is CASSTSGRAHEQYF.